This T cell receptor beta chain was observed in a study of beta chain features in type 1 diabetes. Points from the study as a whole: A moderate, significant TCRB CDR3 shortening appeared in type 1 diabetes across four CD4+ subsets.

Sorting with CD45RO/CCR7/CD25/CD127/CD95/CD27 yielded naive, central memory, regulatory and stem-like memory CD4+ cells. Expressed TCRB transcripts were sequenced, since all the RNA that had been isolated was reverse transcribed. The method was immunoSEQ multiplex PCR; TCRdb's version includes in-frame clones alone and lacks a portion of them. The sample lists 200,000 to 300,000 clones; roughly 30% were seen once. As regards this clone: Its target is unknown.

V trimming: 5 bases; J trimming: 4 bases; junction bases outside the gene matches: 5. This CDR3 has 16 residues. CDR1 is SGHAT and CDR2 is FQNNGV in the germline V gene. V is TRBV11-2 and J is TRBJ2-1; TRBD2 aligns across 13 bases. This clonotype originated in a man in his thirties or forties in good health. Sequenced input: central memory CD4+ T cells from blood. As DNA, the CDR3 is TGTGCCAGCAGCCGGCCGACTAGCGGGGGGTACAATGAGCAGTTCTTC. Its protein is CASSRPTSGGYNEQFF.